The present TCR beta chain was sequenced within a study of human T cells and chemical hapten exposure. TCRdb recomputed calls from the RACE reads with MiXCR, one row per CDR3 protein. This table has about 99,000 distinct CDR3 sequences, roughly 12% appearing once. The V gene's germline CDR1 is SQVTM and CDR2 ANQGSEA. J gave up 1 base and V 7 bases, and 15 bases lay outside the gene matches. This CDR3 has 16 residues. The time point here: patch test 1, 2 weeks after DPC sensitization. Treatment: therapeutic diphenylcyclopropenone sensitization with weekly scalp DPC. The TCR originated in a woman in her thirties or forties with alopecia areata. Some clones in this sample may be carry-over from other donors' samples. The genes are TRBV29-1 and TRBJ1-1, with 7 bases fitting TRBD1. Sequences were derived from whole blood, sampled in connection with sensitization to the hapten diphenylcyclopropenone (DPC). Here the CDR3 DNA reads TGCAGCGGGGGAATACACGCCGGGACAGCGAACACTGAAGCTTTCTTT. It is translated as CSGGIHAGTANTEAFF.